Described below is a single TCR beta chain sequence and its context. As yet, its antigen is unknown. As input for TCR beta libraries, roughly 2 micrograms of genomic DNA came from cryopreserved PBMCs. Measured with immunoSEQ multiplex PCR; TCRdb has only the in-frame clones, and not every one. The repertoire holds about 92,000 clones, more than 70% seen once, with approximately 23% in the top ten. The record originates from a study of cytotoxic CD8 clonotypes in ibrutinib-treated CLL. Looking at the study overall: Response sampling occurred after a median roughly 11 months of treatment (range 6 to 36).

Study-level findings and limits: Sustained-remission and progressing patients had different sampling times. Public clonotypes, rarely seen, contracted or held steady on treatment.

The CDR3 length is 17 residues. Looked up from germline, CDR1 is SGDLS and CDR2 is YYNGEE. V trimming: 0 bases; J trimming: 5 bases; junction bases outside the gene matches: 10. The specimen was PBMCs, collected after 24 months of ibrutinib treatment. The clonotype was recovered from a human donor with chronic lymphocytic leukemia. The chain employs TRBV9 and TRBJ2-1; 8 bases line up with TRBD2. The CDR3 loop reads CASSVGFSGEWNNEQFF. The CDR3 nucleotides read TGTGCCAGCAGCGTAGGGTTTAGCGGGGAATGGAACAATGAGCAGTTCTTC.